Each of the 9 T cell receptor beta chains below was sequenced from the same sample in a study of T cell repertoires in cytomegalovirus infection. These receptors are not linked to any known antigen. Each CDR3 protein is one row after TCRdb ran MiXCR on the reads. The sample lists a few hundred thousand distinct CDR3 sequences, over 35% occurring once. This sample comprised cultured PBMCs, obtained from culture after CMV antigen stimulation. The origin of the receptors is a human donor in good health (CMV status not recorded). Some clones in this sample may be carry-over from other donors' samples.

This chain's CDR3 is CASSTGTTNEQFF. The CDR3 nucleotides read TGTGCCAGCAGTACCGGGACCACAAATGAGCAGTTCTTC. The rearrangement joins TRBV5-4 to TRBJ2-1; the D gene could be TRBD1 or TRBD2 (5 bases each). CDR3 length: 13 residues. Trimming took off 5 bases at V and 7 bases at J, with 13 bases between the two ends. CDR1 is SGHNT and CDR2 is YYREEE in the germline V gene (reference sequence).

The chain carries TRBV18 and TRBJ1-3; D possibly corresponds to TRBD1 (6 bases). V was trimmed by 5 bases and J by 4 bases, leaving 9 bases between them. CDR3 size: 13 residues. Germline V gene lookup returns CDR1 KGHSH and CDR2 LQKENI. CDR3 in amino acids: CASSTTGGNTIYF. Here the CDR3 DNA reads TGTGCCAGCTCAACTACAGGGGGAAACACCATATATTTT.

The sample holds a few counts of this clonotype. The chain joins TRBV29-1 to TRBJ2-1; TRBD2 aligns across 12 bases. This CDR3 comprises 15 residues. Germline assignment: CDR1 SQVTM and CDR2 ANQGSEA. V lost 3 bases to trimming and J lost 9 bases; unmatched junction nucleotides: 9. Here the CDR3 reads CSVDSPSGRAFEQFF. CDR3 nucleotide sequence: TGCAGCGTTGACTCCCCTAGCGGGAGGGCCTTTGAGCAGTTCTTC.

This chain uses TRBV6-2 or TRBV6-3 with TRBJ1-2; possibly TRBD1 for D (5 bases). Germline CDR1 is MNHEY and CDR2 is SVGEGT. The CDR3 has 14 residues. The V and J ends lost 5 bases and 1 base respectively, with 11 bases between them. The CDR3 coding sequence is TGTGCCAGCAGTAGGCCGGGGCGTAACTATGGCTACACCTTC. Protein product: CASSRPGRNYGYTF.

The rearrangement uses TRBV5-1 and TRBJ2-7; TRBD1 agrees at 8 bases. The CDR3 sequence is 15 residues long. V was pared by 3 bases and J by 1 base, with 6 bases of the junction left unmatched. Germline values: CDR1 SGHRS, CDR2 YFSETQ. CDR3 loop: CASSWDRPESYEQYF. CDR3 sequence (DNA): TGCGCCAGCAGCTGGGACAGGCCCGAATCCTACGAGCAGTACTTC.

This clonotype was counted ten times or more. V and J are TRBV7-8 and TRBJ1-6, with 8 bases aligning to TRBD1. Germline V CDR1 and CDR2: SGHVS, FQNEAQ. Losses at the gene ends were 5 bases for V and 13 bases for J; bases not matched to a gene: 10. The CDR3 length is 14 residues. CDR3 in amino acids: CASSTRTGPSPLHF. DNA for the CDR3: TGTGCCAGCAGCACCCGGACAGGGCCGTCGCCCCTCCACTTT.

This sequence joins TRBV7-8 and TRBJ1-2; D call uncertain. Germline CDR1 reads SGHVS; CDR2 reads FQNEAQ. Between the trimmed V and J ends, which lost 1 base and 6 bases, there was a span of 12 bases. CDR3 length equals 14 residues. This CDR3 is CASSLGPRADGYTF. In DNA form, the CDR3 reads TGTGCCAGCAGCTTAGGGCCTCGGGCGGATGGCTACACCTTC.

The genes are TRBV7-2 and TRBJ2-7; no clear D. The V and J ends lost 2 bases and 2 bases respectively, with 7 bases between them. This CDR3 contains 13 residues. CDR1 is SGHTA, CDR2 FQGNSA, per germline. The CDR3 loop reads CASSLQVAYEQYF. In DNA form, the CDR3 reads TGTGCCAGCAGCTTACAGGTAGCCTACGAGCAGTACTTC.

This chain joins TRBV7-4 and TRBJ2-4, with TRBD1 matching over 9 bases. The CDR3 is 17 residues long. The junction had 9 bases not matched to a gene; V was cut back by 6 bases and J by 0 bases. The germline CDR1 and CDR2 sequences are SGHVT and SQSDAQ. CDR3: CASRAGQGVVAKNIQYF. Written as DNA, the CDR3 is TGTGCCAGCAGAGCGGGACAGGGCGTTGTAGCCAAAAACATTCAGTACTTC.